This T cell receptor (beta chain) was documented in a study of T cells in Graves' hyperthyroidism and ophthalmopathy. Study as a whole: Prior to any treatment, at the point of initial diagnosis, peripheral blood was collected. Broader study findings: Expanded thyroid clonotypes (above 0.001) were mostly also found in blood. In validation, the model predicted ophthalmopathy. These predictions came a median approximately 6.5 months before onset.

PBMCs came from around 9.7 ml fresh peripheral blood. Authors of the study amplified TCR beta CDR3 regions from RNA transcripts. HTBI primers were employed in a first-round RT-PCR of the TCR CDR3. TCRdb called the multiplex PCR reads again in MiXCR, with one record for every CDR3 protein. The profile shows roughly 740,000 distinct CDR3 sequences, about a sixth of them singletons. Germline values: CDR1 MGHRA, CDR2 YSYEKL. The CDR3 is 15 residues long. The trim removed 4 bases at V and 8 bases at J, leaving 10 bases unmatched. This clonotype was observed a few times. What it recognizes is unknown. This TCR derives from a young man with Graves' hyperthyroidism. What was sequenced was blood. This rearrangement joins TRBV4-1 to TRBJ2-1, with TRBD2 matching 8 bases. CDR3 region: CASSPVAGIVDEQFF. In DNA form, the CDR3 reads TGCGCCAGCAGCCCCGTAGCGGGAATCGTAGATGAGCAGTTCTTC.